The 15 T cell receptor beta chains presented below share a single source sample, sequenced in a study of read filtering for tumor transcriptome and immune sequencing. The library was built from approximately 400 ng RNA with molecular barcoded adaptors for alpha/delta and beta/gamma chains. TCRdb reprocessed the reads with MiXCR, giving one entry per CDR3 protein. The table has tens of thousands of distinct CDR3 sequences, 20% seen once. What was sequenced was a population of CD138-negative cells sorted from bone marrow. The receptors stem from a donor aged 40 or older with multiple myeloma.

This clonotype has at least ten counts. The chain links TRBV29-1 to TRBJ2-2; 9 nucleotides line up with TRBD1. The junction had 5 bases not matched to a gene; V was cut back by 3 bases and J by 12 bases. The V gene's germline CDR1 is SQVTM and CDR2 ANQGSEA. The CDR3 runs to 12 residues. The CDR3 spells CSVDEGQGKLFF. The CDR3 DNA reads as TGCAGCGTTGACGAGGGACAGGGCAAGCTGTTTTTT.

This clonotype was seen many times. The V gene is TRBV13, the J gene TRBJ2-1, with D hard to call. The germline CDR1 and CDR2 sequences are PRHDT and FYEKMQ (reference sequence). V was pared by 5 bases and J by 2 bases, with 7 bases between. The CDR3 runs to 13 residues. CDR3 protein: CASSRNAYNEQFF. The DNA of the CDR3 is TGTGCCAGCAGCCGCAACGCCTACAATGAGCAGTTCTTC.

Many counts were recorded for this clonotype. J is TRBJ2-3 and V is TRBV7-8; no reliable D call. Trimming removed 3 bases at V and 6 bases at J, with 13 bases between. The CDR3 has 14 residues. CDR1 is SGHVS and CDR2 is FQNEAQ in the germline V gene. The CDR3 bases are TGTGCCAGCAGCTTTAGCCGCCGGGTTGATACGCAGTATTTT. It encodes CASSFSRRVDTQYF. The whole variable domain, remainder taken from reference TRBV7-8 and TRBJ2-3, is GAGVSQSPRYKVAKRGQDVALRCDPISGHVSLFWYQQALGQGPEFLTYFQNEAQLDKSGLPSDRFFAERPEGSVSTLKIQRTQQEDSAVYLCASSFSRRVDTQYFGPGTRLTVL.

This clonotype occurred many times. CDR3 in amino acids: CASYRVGVNTEAFF. Written as DNA, the CDR3 is TGTGCCAGCTACAGGGTCGGCGTGAACACTGAAGCTTTCTTT. This chain connects TRBV5-6 to TRBJ1-1; weak D call: TRBD1 (6 bases). The V end was cut by 7 bases, the J end by 0 bases, with 13 bases between. The CDR3 is 14 residues long. The germline V gene has CDR1 SGHDT and CDR2 YYEEEE.

The table lists this clonotype with a few counts. At one end the junction does not follow the germline gene, possibly because of a read error. For the CDR3, the DNA is TGTGCCAGCAGCTCCCGGACAGTAGTGTTC. Translating it yields CASSSRTVVF. This sequence joins TRBV11-2 and TRBJ1-2; a possible D gene is TRBD1 (6 bases). The CDR3 spans 10 residues. Germline-derived CDR1 and CDR2 are SGHAT and FQNNGV.

This clonotype was detected many times. V gene TRBV7-9 combines with J gene TRBJ2-5; 7 bases are shared with TRBD1. Germline V gene data show CDR1 as SEHNR and CDR2 as FQNEAQ (reference sequence). Trimming took 4 bases from V and 3 from J; bases not matched to a gene: 5. CDR3 length: 14 residues. CDR3 region: CASSSRDSKETQYF. CDR3 coding DNA: TGTGCCAGCAGCTCCCGGGACAGCAAAGAGACCCAGTACTTC.

This clonotype was counted ten times or more. This chain uses TRBV27 with TRBJ2-5; D is perhaps TRBD1 (6 bases). V was clipped by 6 bases and J by 5 bases, with 16 bases between them. CDR1 and CDR2 (germline): MNHEY, SMNVEV (reference sequence). CDR3 length: 14 amino acids. CDR3 bases: TGTGCCAGCAGCCGGTTTGGGGGCAGTGAGACCCAGTACTTC. It translates to CASSRFGGSETQYF.

CDR3 bases: TGTGCCAGCAGTTTCGGACAGGGCGTTGTGGCAGATACGCAGTATTTT. This gives the protein CASSFGQGVVADTQYF. The rearrangement joins TRBV2 to TRBJ2-3, with 8 bases matching TRBD1. The CDR3 extends over 16 amino acids. Germline V CDR1 and CDR2: SNHLY, FYNNEI. Losses at the gene ends were 5 bases for V and 4 bases for J; bases not matched to a gene: 11.

This clonotype was picked up many times. The CDR3 spells CASSKGGTDTEAFF. CDR3 nucleotide sequence: TGTGCCAGCAGCAAAGGAGGGACAGACACTGAAGCTTTCTTT. This chain connects TRBV21-1 to TRBJ1-1; the table names TRBD1, a call not compared with the DNA. TRBV21-1 is an annotated pseudogene. The CDR3 totals 14 residues.

A note on this clonotype: A much larger clone is a single base away; this may be a read error. The chain recombines TRBV5-4 with TRBJ2-1; TRBD2 agrees at 11 bases. Per the germline V gene, CDR1 is SGHNT and CDR2 is YYREEE (reference sequence). This CDR3 is 15 amino acids long. Here the CDR3 reads CASSQGTSGHNEQSF. The CDR3 region has the DNA TGTGCCAGCAGTCAGGGGACTAGCGGCCACAATGAGCAGTCCTTC.

This clonotype was found a few times. This chain joins TRBV28 and TRBJ1-1, with TRBD1 as a possible D gene (5 bases). The V and J ends lost 5 bases and 2 bases respectively, with 18 bases between them. Germline lookup yields CDR1 MDHEN and CDR2 SYDVKM. This CDR3 spans 16 amino acids. In DNA form, the CDR3 reads TGTGCCAGCAGTCCCCAAACCAGGGCCCTCAACACTGAAGCTTTCTTT. It translates to CASSPQTRALNTEAFF. Using reference TRBV28 and TRBJ1-1 for the parts outside the CDR3, the full variable domain is DVKVTQSSRYLVKRTGEKVFLECVQDMDHENMFWYRQDPGLGLRLIYFSYDVKMKEKGDIPEGYSVSREKKERFSLILESASTNQTSMYLCASSPQTRALNTEAFFGQGTRLTVV.

This clonotype was detected many times. This may be a read error, as it is one base from a much larger clone. Lacking the conserved final phenylalanine or tryptophan, this CDR3 likely reflects a read error. The rearrangement links TRBV2 to TRBJ2-1; D gene unclear. V dropped 4 bases and J dropped 7 bases, with 11 bases sitting between them. Germline loops: CDR1 SNHLY, CDR2 FYNNEI. This CDR3 comprises 13 residues. CDR3 coding DNA: TGTGCCAGCAGTGCCGGTAACGGGAATGAGCAGTTCCTC. This translates into CASSAGNGNEQFL.

There are many counts of this clonotype. This chain joins TRBV15 and TRBJ2-1; D is uncertain. The ends were cut back, 0 bases at V and 5 bases at J, with 8 bases in the middle. Germline V gene lookup returns CDR1 LNHNV and CDR2 YYDKDF (reference sequence). The CDR3 has 14 residues. The CDR3 DNA reads as TGTGCCACCAGCAGAGACCTAACGGACAATGAGCAGTTCTTC. Its protein product is CATSRDLTDNEQFF. Drawing the rest from reference TRBV15 and TRBJ2-1, the complete variable domain is DAMVIQNPRYQVTQFGKPVTLSCSQTLNHNVMYWYQQKSSQAPKLLFHYYDKDFNNEADTPDNFQSRRPNTSFCFLDIRSPGLGDTAMYLCATSRDLTDNEQFFGPGTRLTVL.

This clonotype has at least ten counts. The chain carries TRBV6-5 and TRBJ2-7, with 7 bases lining up with TRBD2. Per the germline V gene, CDR1 is MNHEY and CDR2 is SVGAGI. CDR3 length: 15 amino acids. The V and J ends lost 0 bases and 1 base, in that order; junction bases with no gene match: 3. The CDR3 here is CASSYSWGGSYEQYF. The CDR3 nucleotides read TGTGCCAGCAGTTACTCTTGGGGGGGATCCTACGAGCAGTACTTC.

The V and J genes are TRBV20-1 and TRBJ1-6; TRBD1 matches 9 bases. The CDR3 has 16 amino acids. The J segment lost 10 bases and the V segment lost 1 base, leaving 11 bases of the junction unmatched. The germline gives CDR1 DFQATT, CDR2 SNEGSKA (reference sequence). CDR3: CSARVSPTGGGSPLHF. The CDR3 nucleotides are TGCAGTGCTAGAGTTAGCCCGACAGGGGGAGGATCACCCCTCCACTTT.